Listed below are T cell receptor beta chains from one sample, sequenced in a study of blood T cell repertoires in COVID-19. Using immunoSEQ multiplex PCR, the repertoire was profiled, and TCRdb retains in-frame clones only, with some absent. The table includes 270,000 or so clones, about 85% detected once. Sequences were obtained from peripheral blood. Receptor source: a human donor in a cohort sampled during active COVID-19. CDR3s include the opening cysteine and the closing phenylalanine or tryptophan. A D gene is named only where the DNA matches it firmly. Size is omitted from some rows. Given values are once, few, many or a class for expanded clones.

TRBJ2-7	-	-	TRBV6-6	CASSLGSSYEQYF	TGTGCCAGCAGTCTCGGGAGCTCCTACGAGCAGTACTTC
TRBJ1-2	-	-	TRBV18	CASSRSGDYGYTF	TGTGCCAGCTCTCGGTCAGGGGACTATGGCTACACCTTC
TRBJ2-7	TRBD1	-	TRBV12-3/TRBV12-4	CASSSINRGRYF	TGTGCCAGCAGTTCCATCAACAGGGGTCGGTACTTC
TRBJ2-6	-	-	TRBV10-1	CASKTGPLRANVLTF	TGCGCCAGCAAGACAGGTCCGCTCCGTGCCAACGTCCTGACTTTC
TRBJ2-7	TRBD1	few	TRBV18	CASSMNEGQGSYEQYF	TGTGCCAGCTCGATGAACGAAGGACAGGGTTCCTACGAGCAGTACTTC
TRBJ2-5	TRBD2	-	TRBV5-4	CASSRTSGRGETQYF	TGTGCCAGCAGCCGGACTAGCGGGAGGGGAGAGACCCAGTACTTC
TRBJ2-7	-	-	TRBV28	CASSLSPRGSYEQYF	TGTGCCAGCAGTTTATCCCCAAGGGGCTCCTACGAGCAGTACTTC
TRBJ2-1	-	-	TRBV15	CATSRDGKSYNEQFF	TGTGCCACCAGTCGCGACGGGAAGTCCTACAATGAGCAGTTCTTC
TRBJ2-1	-	-	TRBV14	CASSQDRPGEHFVEQFF	TGTGCCAGCAGCCAAGACAGACCGGGAGAACATTTCGTTGAGCAGTTCTTC
TRBJ1-5	-	-	TRBV27	CASSFNFNQPQHF	TGTGCCAGCAGTTTTAACTTTAATCAGCCCCAGCATTTT
TRBJ2-3	-	few	TRBV10-2	CASKGVSVNTDTQYF	TGCGCCAGCAAGGGGGTTTCAGTAAACACAGATACGCAGTATTTT
TRBJ2-2	-	few	TRBV5-6	CASSLGGTNTGELFF	TGTGCCAGCAGCTTGGGCGGAACGAACACCGGGGAGCTGTTTTTT
TRBJ1-2	TRBD1	-	TRBV19	CASSTDRGYYGYTF	TGTGCCAGTAGTACCGACAGGGGGTACTATGGCTACACCTTC
TRBJ2-1	-	-	TRBV4-1	CASSQDRGSYNEQFF	TGCGCCAGCAGCCAAGACCGGGGGTCCTACAATGAGCAGTTCTTC
TRBJ2-3	TRBD2	few	TRBV7-9	CASSSPRTSITDTQYF	TGTGCCAGCAGCTCCCCAAGGACTAGCATCACAGATACGCAGTATTTT
TRBJ1-2	TRBD1	-	TRBV7-6	CASSPTGDYGYTF	TGTGCCAGCAGCCCGACAGGGGACTATGGCTACACCTTC
TRBJ1-2	TRBD1	-	TRBV19	CASSRPGQANYGYTF	TGTGCCAGTAGCAGACCGGGACAGGCCAACTATGGCTACACCTTC
TRBJ1-4	-	-	TRBV25-1	CASGLGGFGKLFF	TGTGCCAGCGGACTGGGGGGATTCGGAAAACTGTTTTTT
TRBJ2-5	-	once	TRBV7-2	CASSLTGLQETQYF	TGTGCCAGCAGCTTGACTGGTTTACAAGAGACCCAGTACTTC
TRBJ1-2	-	-	TRBV19	CASSIDFAAFSGYTF	TGTGCCAGTAGTATAGATTTCGCGGCATTTTCTGGCTACACCTTC
TRBJ1-2	-	-	TRBV7-6	CASSRTEGRNGYTF	TGTGCCAGCAGCCGCACTGAGGGTCGAAATGGCTACACCTTC
TRBJ1-3	TRBD1	once	TRBV25-1	CASGQGGGNTIYF	TGTGCCAGCGGACAGGGCGGCGGAAACACCATATATTTT
TRBJ2-7	-	-	TRBV18	CASSPQGSEQYF	TGTGCCAGCTCACCACAGGGGTCCGAGCAGTACTTC
TRBJ1-2	-	-	TRBV5-5	CASSLGGGYGYTF	TGTGCCAGCAGCTTGGGCGGGGGCTATGGCTACACCTTC
TRBJ2-3	-	many	TRBV2	CASSEQGSGTDTQYF	TGTGCCAGCAGTGAACAGGGATCAGGCACAGATACGCAGTATTTT
TRBJ2-1	-	-	TRBV2	CASSEAFVNEQFF	TGTGCCAGCAGTGAAGCATTCGTTAATGAGCAGTTCTTC
TRBJ2-5	-	-	TRBV1	CTSSQTPGLAGETQYF	TGCACCAGCAGCCAAACCCCGGGACTAGCGGGAGAGACCCAGTACTTC
TRBJ2-3	-	-	TRBV10-3	CAIGSTSTDTQYF	TGTGCCATCGGGTCGACTAGCACAGATACGCAGTATTTT
TRBJ1-2	-	few	TRBV30	CAWSAGRRGDGYTF	TGTGCCTGGAGTGCCGGGAGGCGAGGGGATGGCTACACCTTC
TRBJ2-3	-	once	TRBV27	CASSPRTIGGTDTQYF	TGTGCCAGCAGTCCAAGGACTATCGGCGGCACAGATACGCAGTATTTT
TRBJ1-2	-	-	TRBV28	CASSQHSTNYGYTF	TGTGCCAGCAGCCAACATTCCACTAACTATGGCTACACCTTC
TRBJ2-2	TRBD2	-	TRBV4-1	CASSQQRTSGSRELFF	TGCGCCAGCAGCCAGCAGAGAACTAGCGGGAGTAGGGAGCTGTTTTTT
TRBJ2-4	-	-	TRBV6-4	CASSEGRGAKNIQYF	TGTGCCAGCAGTGAAGGCCGGGGGGCCAAAAACATTCAGTACTTC
TRBJ2-1	TRBD2	-	TRBV5-6	CASSFIAGNNEQFF	TGTGCCAGCAGCTTCATAGCGGGGAACAATGAGCAGTTCTTC
TRBJ2-7	TRBD2	-	TRBV6-6	CASSYSRTSGAYEQYF	TGTGCCAGCAGTTATTCCCGGACTAGCGGGGCCTACGAGCAGTACTTC
TRBJ1-1	-	-	TRBV5-1	CASSLIVGGNTEAFF	TGCGCCAGCAGCTTAATCGTCGGAGGTAACACTGAAGCTTTCTTT
TRBJ2-2	-	-	TRBV19	CASKAGNTGELFF	TGTGCCTCAAAAGCCGGTAACACCGGGGAGCTGTTTTTT